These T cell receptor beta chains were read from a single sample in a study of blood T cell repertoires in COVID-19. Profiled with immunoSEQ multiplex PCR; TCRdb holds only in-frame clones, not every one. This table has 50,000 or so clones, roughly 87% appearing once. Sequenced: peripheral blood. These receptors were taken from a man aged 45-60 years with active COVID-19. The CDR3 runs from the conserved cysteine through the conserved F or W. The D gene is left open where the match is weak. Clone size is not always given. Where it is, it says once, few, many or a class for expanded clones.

CDR3: CSVGTVYGYTF
DNA: TGCAGCGTTGGGACTGTGTATGGCTACACCTTC
V: TRBV29-1
J: TRBJ1-2
size: .
D: .

CDR3: CASSLAPDRGLGNTIYF
DNA: TGCGCCAGCAGCTTGGCCCCTGACAGGGGGCTTGGAAACACCATATATTTT
V: TRBV5-1
J: TRBJ1-3
size: .
D: TRBD1

CDR3: CASSHGTHDYEQYF
DNA: TGTGCCAGCAGCCATGGGACTCACGACTACGAGCAGTACTTC
V: TRBV3-1/TRBV3-2
J: TRBJ2-7
size: few
D: .

CDR3: CATTNTGYEQYF
DNA: TGTGCCACCACCAACACGGGGTACGAGCAGTACTTC
V: TRBV15
J: TRBJ2-7
size: once
D: .

CDR3: CASSPRDRGIHEQYF
DNA: TGTGCCAGCAGCCCACGGGACAGGGGGATCCACGAGCAGTACTTC
V: TRBV9
J: TRBJ2-7
size: .
D: TRBD1

CDR3: CASSPENFGEQYF
DNA: TGTGCCAGCAGCCCCGAGAATTTCGGGGAGCAGTACTTC
V: TRBV7-7
J: TRBJ2-7
size: .
D: .

CDR3: CAKFPGQGDSPLHF
DNA: TGTGCCAAGTTTCCGGGACAGGGGGATTCACCCCTCCACTTT
V: TRBV21-1
J: TRBJ1-6
size: .
D: .

CDR3: CASSQTQTGMREAFF
DNA: TGCGCCAGCAGCCAGACCCAGACAGGGATGAGGGAAGCTTTCTTT
V: TRBV4-1
J: TRBJ1-1
size: .
D: TRBD1

CDR3: CASSREGQKETQYF
DNA: TGTGCCAGCAGCCGGGAGGGGCAGAAAGAGACCCAGTACTTC
V: TRBV4-2
J: TRBJ2-5
size: .
D: TRBD2

CDR3: CASSLELAGRSYNEQFF
DNA: TGCGCCAGCAGCTTGGAGCTAGCGGGCCGCTCCTACAATGAGCAGTTCTTC
V: TRBV5-1
J: TRBJ2-1
size: .
D: TRBD2

CDR3: CASSPRDRQSGANVLTF
DNA: TGTGCCAGCAGCCCCCGGGACAGGCAATCTGGGGCCAACGTCCTGACTTTC
V: TRBV9
J: TRBJ2-6
size: .
D: TRBD1

CDR3: CASSQQPGQPNTEAFF
DNA: TGCGCCAGCAGCCAACAACCGGGACAACCGAACACTGAAGCTTTCTTT
V: TRBV4-1
J: TRBJ1-1
size: few
D: .

CDR3: CASSLGDSLEQYF
DNA: TGTGCCAGCAGCCTAGGGGACTCTTTGGAGCAGTACTTC
V: TRBV3-1/TRBV3-2
J: TRBJ2-7
size: .
D: .

CDR3: CASSGDTGNTEAFF
DNA: TGCGCCAGCAGCGGAGATACAGGGAACACTGAAGCTTTCTTT
V: TRBV5-1
J: TRBJ1-1
size: .
D: .

CDR3: CASTNPGTGPREQYF
DNA: TGTGCCAGCACCAACCCGGGGACAGGCCCAAGGGAGCAGTACTTC
V: TRBV6-5
J: TRBJ2-7
size: .
D: TRBD1

CDR3: CAISAGQDPYGYTF
DNA: TGTGCCATCAGTGCTGGACAGGACCCCTATGGCTACACCTTC
V: TRBV10-3
J: TRBJ1-2
size: .
D: TRBD1

CDR3: CASSSLGLAEAYEQYF
DNA: TGTGCCAGCAGCTCATTGGGACTAGCGGAGGCCTACGAGCAGTACTTC
V: TRBV11-2
J: TRBJ2-7
size: .
D: TRBD2

CDR3: CASSRGWVNTEAFF
DNA: TGTGCCAGCAGCCGGGGATGGGTGAACACTGAAGCTTTCTTT
V: TRBV5-6
J: TRBJ1-1
size: .
D: .

CDR3: CASGAGKPYEQYF
DNA: TGTGCCAGCGGGGCAGGCAAACCCTACGAGCAGTACTTC
V: TRBV12-3/TRBV12-4
J: TRBJ2-7
size: .
D: .

CDR3: CASSLILEEETQYF
DNA: TGTGCCAGCAGCCTAATCCTCGAAGAAGAGACCCAGTACTTC
V: TRBV6-5
J: TRBJ2-5
size: .
D: .

CDR3: CASSGAATLGNEQFF
DNA: TGTGCCAGCAGTGGGGCAGCCACCTTGGGAAATGAGCAGTTCTTC
V: TRBV27
J: TRBJ2-1
size: .
D: .

CDR3: CARSLTHSYNEQFF
DNA: TGTGCCAGAAGCTTAACGCACAGCTACAATGAGCAGTTCTTC
V: TRBV5-3
J: TRBJ2-1
size: .
D: .

CDR3: CASSLDSHRKGTGYTGELFF
DNA: TGTGCCAGCAGCCTAGATTCGCACCGAAAAGGGACAGGCTACACCGGGGAGCTGTTTTTT
V: TRBV11-3
J: TRBJ2-2
size: .
D: TRBD1

CDR3: CASSLDGGPKRTDTQYF
DNA: TGTGCCAGCTCACTAGACGGGGGACCTAAACGGACAGATACGCAGTATTTT
V: TRBV18
J: TRBJ2-3
size: .
D: .

CDR3: CASSQDPGTGELFF
DNA: TGCGCCAGCAGCCAAGATCCGGGTACCGGGGAGCTGTTTTTT
V: TRBV4-1
J: TRBJ2-2
size: .
D: .

CDR3: CASSQPWGGREETQYF
DNA: TGCGCCAGCAGCCAACCCTGGGGGGGGCGGGAGGAGACCCAGTACTTC
V: TRBV4-1
J: TRBJ2-5
size: .
D: .

CDR3: CASSFKETQYF
DNA: TGTGCCAGCAGCTTTAAAGAGACCCAGTACTTC
V: TRBV5-4
J: TRBJ2-5
size: .
D: .

CDR3: CAWSVRGRRPANYGYTF
DNA: TGTGCCTGGAGTGTACGAGGCAGGAGGCCAGCTAACTATGGCTACACCTTC
V: TRBV30
J: TRBJ1-2
size: .
D: .

CDR3: CASSPGLIYGYTF
DNA: TGCGCCAGCAGCCCGGGACTGATCTATGGCTACACCTTC
V: TRBV5-1
J: TRBJ1-2
size: .
D: .

CDR3: CASSFGSGSGYEQYF
DNA: TGTGCCAGCAGCTTTGGTAGCGGGAGTGGGTACGAGCAGTACTTC
V: TRBV5-6
J: TRBJ2-7
size: .
D: TRBD2

CDR3: CARELGQTRHEQYF
DNA: TGTGCCAGAGAGTTGGGACAGACCCGACACGAGCAGTACTTC
V: TRBV2
J: TRBJ2-7
size: .
D: TRBD1

CDR3: CASRESEHDYEQYF
DNA: TGTGCCAGCAGAGAGTCGGAGCATGACTACGAGCAGTACTTC
V: TRBV2
J: TRBJ2-7
size: .
D: .

CDR3: CASSRTGTGGYEQYF
DNA: TGTGCCAGCAGCCGGACCGGGACAGGGGGGTACGAGCAGTACTTC
V: TRBV3-1/TRBV3-2
J: TRBJ2-7
size: .
D: TRBD1

CDR3: CAWSARGLWGTLLLSSYNSPLHF
DNA: TGTGCCTGGAGTGCCCGGGGGTTATGGGGCACCCTTCTCCTAAGCTCCTATAATTCACCCCTCCACTTT
V: TRBV30
J: TRBJ1-6
size: .
D: .

CDR3: CASSIRTGANEKLFF
DNA: TGTGCCAGCAGTATCAGGACAGGGGCTAATGAAAAACTGTTTTTT
V: TRBV6-6
J: TRBJ1-4
size: .
D: TRBD1

CDR3: CASSQRENYGYTF
DNA: TGCGCCAGCAGCCAGCGGGAAAACTATGGCTACACCTTC
V: TRBV4-1
J: TRBJ1-2
size: .
D: .

CDR3: CAWSGGGGFYEQYF
DNA: TGTGCCTGGAGCGGGGGAGGAGGGTTCTACGAGCAGTACTTC
V: TRBV30
J: TRBJ2-7
size: .
D: .

CDR3: CASSFGNGFGSGELFF
DNA: TGCGCCAGCAGCTTCGGGAACGGATTTGGGTCCGGGGAGCTGTTTTTT
V: TRBV5-1
J: TRBJ2-2
size: .
D: .

CDR3: CASSTNTDTQYF
DNA: TGTGCCAGCAGCACTAACACAGATACGCAGTATTTT
V: TRBV6-2/TRBV6-3
J: TRBJ2-3
size: .
D: .

CDR3: CASSPMAGDYDTQYF
DNA: TGTGCCAGCTCACCAATGGCGGGAGACTACGATACGCAGTATTTT
V: TRBV18
J: TRBJ2-3
size: .
D: TRBD2

CDR3: CASRRSGAYEQYF
DNA: TGTGCCAGCAGGAGATCAGGGGCCTACGAGCAGTACTTC
V: TRBV13
J: TRBJ2-7
size: .
D: .

CDR3: CASSDGRETQYF
DNA: TGTGCCAGCAGCGACGGGAGAGAGACCCAGTACTTC
V: TRBV7-7
J: TRBJ2-5
size: few
D: .

CDR3: CASSQLGGNTEAFF
DNA: TGCGCCAGCAGCCAGTTAGGGGGGAACACTGAAGCTTTCTTT
V: TRBV4-3
J: TRBJ1-1
size: .
D: .

CDR3: CASSQVAGTGNTIYF
DNA: TGTGCCAGCAGCCAAGTGGCGGGTACCGGAAACACCATATATTTT
V: TRBV3-1/TRBV3-2
J: TRBJ1-3
size: .
D: .

CDR3: CASNGFAGQHTDTQYF
DNA: TGTGCCAGCAATGGGTTTGCGGGACAGCACACAGATACGCAGTATTTT
V: TRBV27
J: TRBJ2-3
size: .
D: .

CDR3: CASSIRPGETQYF
DNA: TGTGCCAGTAGTATTCGACCAGGGGAGACCCAGTACTTC
V: TRBV19
J: TRBJ2-5
size: .
D: .

CDR3: CASSPRQTNMNTEAFF
DNA: TGCGCCAGCAGCCCCCGACAGACCAACATGAACACTGAAGCTTTCTTT
V: TRBV5-1
J: TRBJ1-1
size: .
D: .

CDR3: CASSQDGPTYEQYF
DNA: TGCGCCAGCAGCCAAGATGGCCCAACCTACGAGCAGTACTTC
V: TRBV4-1
J: TRBJ2-7
size: .
D: .

CDR3: CASSLGAVTGELFF
DNA: TGTGCCAGCAGCTTGGGTGCAGTCACCGGGGAGCTGTTTTTT
V: TRBV5-6
J: TRBJ2-2
size: .
D: .

CDR3: CASNSPGTGQLPQHF
DNA: TGTGCCAGTAATTCTCCCGGGACAGGGCAGTTGCCCCAGCATTTT
V: TRBV19
J: TRBJ1-5
size: .
D: TRBD1

CDR3: CASSQEREKLFF
DNA: TGTGCCAGCAGCCAAGAACGGGAAAAACTGTTTTTT
V: TRBV3-1/TRBV3-2
J: TRBJ1-4
size: few
D: .

CDR3: CASSGRGTDITGELFF
DNA: TGTGCCAGCAGCGGACGAGGGACAGACATCACCGGGGAGCTGTTTTTT
V: TRBV9
J: TRBJ2-2
size: .
D: TRBD1

CDR3: CATAAGNGEKLFF
DNA: TGTGCCACCGCAGCGGGGAATGGGGAAAAACTGTTTTTT
V: TRBV19
J: TRBJ1-4
size: .
D: .

CDR3: CASSDQLQGAEKLFF
DNA: TGTGCCAGCAGTGATCAACTACAGGGGGCTGAAAAACTGTTTTTT
V: TRBV25-1
J: TRBJ1-4
size: few
D: TRBD1

CDR3: CASSYRTGPDQPQHF
DNA: TGTGCCAGCAGCTACCGGACAGGGCCCGATCAGCCCCAGCATTTT
V: TRBV4-2
J: TRBJ1-5
size: few
D: TRBD1

CDR3: CASIGGKVEQFF
DNA: TGTGCCAGCATTGGAGGTAAGGTTGAGCAGTTCTTC
V: TRBV6-5
J: TRBJ2-1
size: .
D: .

CDR3: CASSAGGTGSTDTQYF
DNA: TGTGCCAGCAGCGCCGGCGGGACAGGCAGCACAGATACGCAGTATTTT
V: TRBV9
J: TRBJ2-3
size: .
D: TRBD1